This T cell receptor (beta chain) stems from a study of breast tumors, draining lymph nodes, adjacent tissues. Study observations and caveats: Compared with lymph nodes, tumors were less diverse; compared with nontumor tissue, more. Data fit most tumor T cells coming from lymph node, expanding in tumor. The lymph node origin of tumor T cells was framed as consistent with a hypothesis, not demonstrated.

The lymph nodes were axillary draining lymph nodes from breast cancer patients. TCRdb independently ran MiXCR on the multiplex PCR reads; one entry per CDR3 protein. The sample lists around 140,000 distinct CDR3 sequences, approximately 20% occurring once. On this clonotype: Its antigen is still unknown.

CDR3 length equals 13 residues. The V end was cut by 1 base, the J end by 4 bases, with 6 bases between. The V gene's germline CDR1 is SSHAT and CDR2 FNYEAQ (reference sequence). The source material was axillary lymph node tissue. The gene calls are TRBV7-7 and TRBJ2-3; D not certain. The sequence was collected from a female donor with breast cancer. Some clones in this sample may be carry-over from other donors' samples. This CDR3 reads CASSLGPADTQYF. The CDR3 DNA reads TGTGCCAGCAGCTTAGGGCCAGCAGATACGCAGTATTTT.